This T cell receptor (beta chain) was captured by sequencing in a study of OX40 agonist ivuxolimab in advanced cancers. Regarding the complete study: Ivuxolimab was a fully human IgG2 agonistic monoclonal antibody targeting the costimulatory receptor OX40 (CD134). Intravenous ivuxolimab was administered to patients every 2 weeks at six dose levels: 0.01, 0.1, 0.3, 1.5, 3 and 10 mg/kg. Among the roughly 50 dose-escalation patients, about 20 had hepatocellular carcinoma, roughly 15 melanoma, 9 renal cell carcinoma and 9 head and neck cancer. In the dose-escalation cohort, approximately 80% of patients were male, and the mean age was approximately 60 years with a range of roughly 23 to 79. Prior anti-PD-1, anti-PD-L1 or anti-CTLA-4 therapy was permitted, and about 40% of dose-escalation patients had received checkpoint inhibitors. Partial responses occurred in three dose-escalation patients: two with cutaneous melanoma and one with hepatocellular carcinoma. Peripheral TCRbeta sequencing aimed to test whether ivuxolimab altered TCR sequence diversity and caused clonal T-cell expansion. The monotherapy dose-escalation portion (N = 52 patients) of the phase I ivuxolimab trial is reported in the paper. Study-wide conclusions, independent of this receptor: Which antigens the clonally expanded peripheral T cells were specific for was not determined. After ivuxolimab, more expanded clones were found on average in CD8+ T cells than in CD4+ T cells. At doses of 0.1 to 3.0 mg/kg, clonal expansion of both CD4+ and CD8+ blood T cells was observed from baseline to week 6. Low levels of normalized T-cell clonal expansion were also seen in some patients who did not respond. In partial responders in the 0.1-3.0 mg/kg groups, normalized peripheral clonal expansion was found to be among the lowest, especially among CD8+ T cells.

CDR3 length: 12 amino acids, cysteine to phenylalanine. The only DNA kept is the CDR3, 36 bases in frame from the first base. Sequences MNHEY (CDR1) and SVGAGI (CDR2) are obtained from the germline V gene. V loses 4 bases, J loses 4 bases, and the germline ends lie 5 bases apart. To sequence the TCRbeta CDR3 region, genomic DNA was isolated from the sorted cells. The immunoSEQ Assay was used for sequencing of TCRbeta CDR3 regions. In its TCRdb copy, this immuneACCESS table keeps in-frame sequences only and misses some clones. Where compared with another copy, unresolved V genes explain less than half of these, and the others have no known cause. For this sample the table gives 45,000 or so clones, of which around 80% were detected only once. The leading ten clones occupy about 6.8% of the sample. Patients with autoimmune disease history or receiving systemic immunosuppression were excluded from the trial. Peripheral blood for TCR sequencing was collected from all dose cohorts at baseline, on cycle 4 day 1, and on cycle 7 day 1. The samples were taken from a phase I, first-in-human, multicenter, open-label dose-escalation trial of ivuxolimab. The trial enrolled adults with locally advanced or metastatic head and neck squamous cell, hepatocellular, melanoma or renal cell carcinoma. Before TCR sequencing, CD4+ T cells and CD8+ T cells from peripheral blood were sorted into separate populations.

About this clone itself: Its specific antigen is unknown. No much larger clone is present one base from it, and per-base qualities are unavailable.

The receptor's source is an adult with an advanced solid tumor such as melanoma, head and neck, liver or kidney cancer. The V and J segments used are TRBV6-5 and TRBJ1-3, with no confidently assigned D gene. This material consisted of CD4+ or CD8+ T cells sorted from blood, taken in a trial of the OX40 agonist ivuxolimab. This receptor carries the CDR3 CASSSVGNTIYF. The nucleotide sequence is given as TGTGCCAGCAGTTCCGTGGGAAACACCATATATTTT.